The text below deals with one T cell receptor (beta chain). Its target is unknown. This sample is drawn from a study of OX40 agonist ivuxolimab in advanced cancers. Study summary: Eligibility admitted prior anti-PD-1, anti-PD-L1 or anti-CTLA-4 therapy; 40% to 50% had some. Partial responses were achieved by three patients, of whom one had hepatocellular carcinoma and two had cutaneous melanoma. Study-wide results and limits: Undetermined was the antigen specificity of the expanded peripheral T cells.

Assay: immunoSEQ multiplex PCR; the TCRdb copy retains only in-frame clones and omits some. The sample records 15,000 to 20,000 clones, 60% to 85% being singletons. Autoimmune disease history or systemic immunosuppression led to patient exclusion. The CDR3 runs to 13 residues. The germline CDR1 and CDR2 sequences are SGHDT and YYEEEE. The V and J ends lost 4 bases and 5 bases respectively, with 12 bases between them. The input for sequencing was CD4+ or CD8+ T cells sorted from blood, taken in a trial of the OX40 agonist ivuxolimab. The sequence was obtained from an adult with an advanced solid tumor such as melanoma, head and neck, liver or kidney cancer. The rearrangement uses TRBV5-6 and TRBJ1-2; D gene ambiguous. DNA of the CDR3: TGTGCCAGCAGCCTGGGAGTGCGGTATGGCTACACCTTC. It specifies CASSLGVRYGYTF.